This T cell receptor beta chain stems from a study of blood T cell repertoires in COVID-19. At the level of the study: Italy, Spain and the United States were the sources of the convalescent and acute COVID-19 samples. From T cells, B-cell-depleted T cells, or PBMCs came the material, which was cDNA or gDNA.

How the authors handled the data: Counts of nucleated cells, estimated from reference gene primer amplification, were obtained. Assay used: immunoSEQ multiplex PCR; TCRdb lists only in-frame clones, some missing. That table furnishes V, J and clone size, whereas the DNA furnished D and trimming. This table has some 150,000 clones, about nine tenths appearing once. Germline lookup yields CDR1 LGHNA and CDR2 YSLEER. This CDR3 is built from 16 residues. J gave up 0 bases and V 0 bases, and 1 base lay outside the gene matches. The V and J genes are TRBV4-3 and TRBJ2-7; 11 nucleotides agree with TRBD2. This receptor was taken from a human donor in a cohort sampled during active COVID-19. Sequenced material: peripheral blood. CDR3 sequence (DNA): TGCGCCAGCAGCCAAGAACTAGCGGGAGACTCCTACGAGCAGTACTTC. It is translated as CASSQELAGDSYEQYF.